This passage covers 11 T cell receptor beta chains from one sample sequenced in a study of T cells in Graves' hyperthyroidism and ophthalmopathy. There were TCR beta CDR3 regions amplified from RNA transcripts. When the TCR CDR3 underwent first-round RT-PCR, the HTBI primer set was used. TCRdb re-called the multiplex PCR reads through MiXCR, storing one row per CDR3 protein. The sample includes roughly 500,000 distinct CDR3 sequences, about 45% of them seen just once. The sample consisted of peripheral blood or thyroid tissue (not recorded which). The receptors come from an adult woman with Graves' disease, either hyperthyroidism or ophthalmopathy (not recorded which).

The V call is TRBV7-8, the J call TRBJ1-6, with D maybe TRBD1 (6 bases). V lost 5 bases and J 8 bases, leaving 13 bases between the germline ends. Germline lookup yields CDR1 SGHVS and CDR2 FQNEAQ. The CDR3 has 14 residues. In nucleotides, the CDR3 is TGTGCCAGCAGCAGACGACAGGATTATTCACCCCTCCACTTT. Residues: CASSRRQDYSPLHF. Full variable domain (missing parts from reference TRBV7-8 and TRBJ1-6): GAGVSQSPRYKVAKRGQDVALRCDPISGHVSLFWYQQALGQGPEFLTYFQNEAQLDKSGLPSDRFFAERPEGSVSTLKIQRTQQEDSAVYLCASSRRQDYSPLHFGNGTRLTVT.

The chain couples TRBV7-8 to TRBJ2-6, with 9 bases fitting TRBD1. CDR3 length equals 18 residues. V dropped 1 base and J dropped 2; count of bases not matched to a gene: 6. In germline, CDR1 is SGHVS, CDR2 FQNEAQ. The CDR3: CASSLVGTGRPGANVLTF. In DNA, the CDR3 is TGTGCCAGCAGCTTAGTAGGGACAGGGCGCCCTGGGGCCAACGTCCTGACTTTC.

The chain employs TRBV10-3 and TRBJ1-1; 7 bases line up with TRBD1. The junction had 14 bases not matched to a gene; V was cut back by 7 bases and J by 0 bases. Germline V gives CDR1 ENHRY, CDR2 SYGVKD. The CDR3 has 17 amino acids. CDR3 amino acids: CAITRTGQGVMNTEAFF. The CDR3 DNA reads TGTGCCATCACTAGGACAGGCCAGGGAGTCATGAACACTGAAGCTTTCTTT.

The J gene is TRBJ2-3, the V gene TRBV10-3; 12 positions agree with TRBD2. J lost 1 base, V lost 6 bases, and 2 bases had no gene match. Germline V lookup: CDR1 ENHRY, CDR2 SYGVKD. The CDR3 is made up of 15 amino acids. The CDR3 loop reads CAISRLAGGTDTQYF. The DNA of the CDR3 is TGTGCCATCAGCCGACTAGCGGGGGGCACAGATACGCAGTATTTT.

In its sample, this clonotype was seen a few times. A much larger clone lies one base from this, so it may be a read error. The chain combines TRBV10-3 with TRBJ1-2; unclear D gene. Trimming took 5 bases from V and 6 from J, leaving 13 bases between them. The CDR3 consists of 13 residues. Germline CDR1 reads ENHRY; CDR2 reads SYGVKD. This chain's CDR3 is CAISFKGSNGYTF. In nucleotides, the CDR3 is TGTGCCATCAGTTTCAAAGGGTCGAATGGCTACACCTTC.

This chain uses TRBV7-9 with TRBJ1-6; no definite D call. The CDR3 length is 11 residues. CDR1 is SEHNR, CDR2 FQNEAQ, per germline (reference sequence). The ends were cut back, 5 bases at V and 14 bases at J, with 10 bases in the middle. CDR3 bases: TGTGCCAGCAGCCCCGCGACGGCCCTCCACTTT. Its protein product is CASSPATALHF.

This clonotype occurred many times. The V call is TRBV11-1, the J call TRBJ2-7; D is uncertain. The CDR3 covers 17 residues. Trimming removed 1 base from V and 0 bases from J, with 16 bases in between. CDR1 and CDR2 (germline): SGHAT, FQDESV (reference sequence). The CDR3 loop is CASSLGPRRVISYEQYF. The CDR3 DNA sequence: TGTGCCAGCAGCTTAGGGCCCCGGCGAGTCATCTCCTACGAGCAGTACTTC.

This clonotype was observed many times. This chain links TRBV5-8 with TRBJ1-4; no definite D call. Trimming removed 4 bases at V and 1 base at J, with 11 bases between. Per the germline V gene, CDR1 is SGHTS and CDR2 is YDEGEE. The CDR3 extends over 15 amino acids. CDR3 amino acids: CASSRSPRTNEKLFF. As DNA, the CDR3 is TGTGCCAGCAGCCGCTCCCCGAGAACTAATGAAAAACTGTTTTTT.

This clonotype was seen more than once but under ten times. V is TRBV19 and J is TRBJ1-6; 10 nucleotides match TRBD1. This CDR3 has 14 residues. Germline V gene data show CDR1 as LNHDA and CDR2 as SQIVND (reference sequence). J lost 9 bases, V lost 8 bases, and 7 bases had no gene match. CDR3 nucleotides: TGTGCCAGTCAGCTAGACAGGGGGCTTTCACCCCTCCACTTT. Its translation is CASQLDRGLSPLHF.

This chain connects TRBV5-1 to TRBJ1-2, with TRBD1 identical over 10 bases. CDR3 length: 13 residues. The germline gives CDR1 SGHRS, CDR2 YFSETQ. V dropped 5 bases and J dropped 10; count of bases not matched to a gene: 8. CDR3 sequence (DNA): TGCGCCAGCAGTCCCACCGGGACAGGGGTCTACACCTTC. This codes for CASSPTGTGVYTF.

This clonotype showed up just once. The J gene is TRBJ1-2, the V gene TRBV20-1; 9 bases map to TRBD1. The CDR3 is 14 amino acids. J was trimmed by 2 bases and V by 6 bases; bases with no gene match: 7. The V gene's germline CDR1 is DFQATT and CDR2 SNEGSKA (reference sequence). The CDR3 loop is CSAPGQGFNYGYTF. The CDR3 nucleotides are TGCAGTGCCCCGGGACAGGGTTTCAACTATGGCTACACCTTC.